The present T cell receptor (beta chain) was sequenced within a study of cytomegalovirus exposure and HLA in healthy donors. This clone came up once. CDR1 SGHRS and CDR2 YFSETQ come from the germline V gene. The ends were cut back, 4 bases at V and 0 bases at J, with 9 bases in the middle. This CDR3 is 14 amino acids long. PCR used 60 Vbeta primers and 13 Jbeta primers. This table comes from immunoSEQ multiplex PCR, and its TCRdb copy is limited to in-frame clones, with some not included. This sample carries some 140,000 clones, about 80% of them seen once, and the ten largest clones take roughly 12%.

The chain couples TRBV5-1 to TRBJ2-3, with a possible D match to TRBD1 (6 bases). Material: PBMCs. The sequence was collected from a young man in good health and CMV-seropositive. The CDR3 region has the DNA TGCGCCAGCAGCCCAGGGGTTAGCACAGATACGCAGTATTTT. Protein sequence: CASSPGVSTDTQYF.